This T cell receptor (beta chain) was sequenced for a study of graft-versus-host responses after intestinal transplantation. At the level of the study: Recipients obtained multivisceral, liver-intestinal, or isolated intestinal transplants. Induction using anti-thymocyte globulin, followed by tacrolimus and steroids for two to four years, was given to all recipients.

Study-level results: Ileal or blood samples showed some GvH clones first, and such clones were also found in recipient marrow.

To note about this clone: Its antigen is not known.

Produced via immunoSEQ multiplex PCR; TCRdb's table is partial and in-frame only. Of about 83,000 clones in the sample, about 89% are singletons; the top ten hold roughly 0.35%. The V gene lost 2 bases and the J gene lost 6 bases, with 11 bases spanning the gap. CDR3 length: 14 residues. Germline V gene lookup returns CDR1 SGHDT and CDR2 YYEEEE. This chain links TRBV5-6 with TRBJ1-4, with D possibly TRBD1 on 6 matching bases. Source: unstimulated CD4+ T cells sorted from spleen or lymph node cells, taken before intestinal transplant. This receptor was taken from a human donor who received an intestinal transplant. Here the CDR3 DNA reads TGTGCCAGCAGCTTACAGGGTTTTTATGAAAAACTGTTTTTT. This sequence encodes CASSLQGFYEKLFF.